The 13 T cell receptor beta chains in this list originate from one sample, sequenced in a study of blood T cell repertoires in COVID-19. The protocol was immunoSEQ multiplex PCR, while the TCRdb copy is restricted to in-frame clones and leaves out a portion. The repertoire holds 200,000 or so clones, with roughly four fifths as singletons. Source material: PBMCs or T cells enriched from blood (not recorded which). Receptor source: a man in his forties who had recovered from COVID-19.

The rearrangement links TRBV9 to TRBJ1-2; D remains unclear. V was trimmed by 0 bases and J by 7 bases, leaving 25 bases between them. CDR3 length: 18 residues. Germline CDR1 reads SGDLS; CDR2 reads YYNGEE. The CDR3 loop reads CASSVGLPSGSMMGGYTF. CDR3 nucleotides: TGTGCCAGCAGCGTAGGACTCCCGTCCGGCTCTATGATGGGTGGCTACACCTTC.

J is TRBJ1-1 and V is TRBV6-5; 7 nucleotides line up with TRBD1. V trimming: 6 bases; J trimming: 1 base; junction bases outside the gene matches: 5. Germline V gene sequence: CDR1 MNHEY, CDR2 SVGAGI. This CDR3 has 14 amino acids. The CDR3 nucleotides are TGTGCCAGCAGAACCAACAGGGGGAACACTGAAGCTTTCTTT. Translated, it gives CASRTNRGNTEAFF.

J is TRBJ1-4 and V is TRBV5-4; D call uncertain. Germline CDR1 and CDR2: SGHNT and YYREEE (reference sequence). CDR3 size: 12 residues. V was cut by 4 bases and J by 11 bases, with 12 bases left in between. The CDR3 nucleotides read TGTGCCAGCAGCGTTGTTGACGGGAAACTGTTTTTT. Amino acid sequence: CASSVVDGKLFF.

The J gene is TRBJ2-7, the V gene TRBV6-5, with D perhaps matching TRBD1 (7 bases). Trimming removed 6 bases at V and 2 bases at J, with 17 bases between. Per germline, CDR1 MNHEY and CDR2 SVGAGI. This CDR3 has 15 residues. The CDR3 DNA sequence: TGTGCCAGCAGCCCCCGCCAGGGGGGAACCTACGAGCAGTACTTC. This encodes CASSPRQGGTYEQYF.

The chain joins TRBV19 to TRBJ1-2, with 7 bases that match TRBD1. Per germline, CDR1 LNHDA and CDR2 SQIVND (reference sequence). The CDR3 has 13 residues. J lost 7 bases, V lost 6 bases, and 8 bases had no gene match. The CDR3 is CASRAQGSGGYTF. As DNA, the CDR3 is TGTGCCAGTAGGGCACAGGGGAGTGGTGGCTACACCTTC.

The V gene is TRBV19, the J gene TRBJ1-1; D not certain. Trimming removed 3 bases at V and 2 bases at J, with 13 bases between. Germline CDR1 and CDR2: LNHDA and SQIVND (reference sequence). The CDR3 is 15 amino acids. This CDR3 is CASSIGRTHNTEAFF. The CDR3 coding sequence is TGTGCCAGTAGTATTGGCAGAACCCACAACACTGAAGCTTTCTTT.

This clone was recorded only once. This chain uses TRBV7-6 with TRBJ2-1, with 7 bases fitting TRBD2. Germline loops: CDR1 SGHVS, CDR2 FNYEAQ. With V trimmed by 5 bases and J by 1 base, 5 bases remained unmatched. The length of the CDR3 is 15 residues. The CDR3 DNA follows: TGTGCCAGCAGCCGAGGACTAGTTTCCTACAATGAGCAGTTCTTC. It codes for CASSRGLVSYNEQFF.

The chain couples TRBV6-4 to TRBJ1-2; 7 nucleotides agree with TRBD1. The CDR3 covers 13 residues. The germline V gene encodes CDR1 MRHNA and CDR2 SNTAGT. V trimming: 5 bases; J trimming: 7 bases; junction bases outside the gene matches: 7. The CDR3 sequence is CASSMEGAGGYTF. The CDR3 DNA is TGTGCCAGCAGTATGGAGGGGGCTGGTGGCTACACCTTC.

The genes are TRBV14 and TRBJ1-2, with D maybe TRBD1 (6 bases). This CDR3 spans 15 amino acids. Germline V gene lookup returns CDR1 SGHDN and CDR2 FVKESK. Trimming pared 2 bases from V and 3 bases from J, leaving 13 bases between. The CDR3 protein is CASSQLRTADYGYTF. The CDR3 region has the DNA TGTGCCAGCAGCCAACTGAGGACAGCTGACTATGGCTACACCTTC.

V usage is TRBV5-1 and J usage is TRBJ2-1; 9 bases line up with TRBD1. The junction had 5 bases not matched to a gene; V was cut back by 0 bases and J by 4 bases. The germline CDR1 and CDR2 sequences are SGHRS and YFSETQ. The CDR3 loop spans 16 amino acids. In DNA, the CDR3 is TGCGCCAGCAGCTTGGCCGGGACAGGGAAGTACAATGAGCAGTTCTTC. As protein: CASSLAGTGKYNEQFF.

With regard to this clone: The same CDR3 can be traced to other DNA sequences in this sample. This chain uses TRBV7-9 with TRBJ1-1; 7 bases map to TRBD1. The germline V gene encodes CDR1 SEHNR and CDR2 FQNEAQ (reference sequence). This CDR3 comprises 13 residues. The ends lost 3 bases at V and 4 bases at J; junction bases unmatched: 2. The CDR3 DNA is TGTGCCAGCAGCTTCGGGACAGCCACTGAAGCTTTCTTT. As protein: CASSFGTATEAFF.

V usage is TRBV18 and J usage is TRBJ1-2, with D perhaps TRBD1 (6 bases). The CDR3 loop spans 13 amino acids. CDR1 is KGHSH, CDR2 LQKENI, per germline. Trimming removed 2 bases at V and 6 bases at J, with 10 bases between. Here the CDR3 reads CASSPGQSNGYTF. CDR3 nucleotides: TGTGCCAGCTCACCAGGACAGAGCAATGGCTACACCTTC.

Only one count was recorded for this clone. This chain links TRBV19 with TRBJ1-5; D is ambiguous. This CDR3 has 15 amino acids. The germline V and J ends were trimmed by 6 bases and 0 bases, with 12 bases remaining between them. In germline, CDR1 is LNHDA, CDR2 SQIVND (reference sequence). In DNA, the CDR3 is TGTGCCAGTAGGGAGGGTGGGGTTAGCAATCAGCCCCAGCATTTT. Translated, it gives CASREGGVSNQPQHF.